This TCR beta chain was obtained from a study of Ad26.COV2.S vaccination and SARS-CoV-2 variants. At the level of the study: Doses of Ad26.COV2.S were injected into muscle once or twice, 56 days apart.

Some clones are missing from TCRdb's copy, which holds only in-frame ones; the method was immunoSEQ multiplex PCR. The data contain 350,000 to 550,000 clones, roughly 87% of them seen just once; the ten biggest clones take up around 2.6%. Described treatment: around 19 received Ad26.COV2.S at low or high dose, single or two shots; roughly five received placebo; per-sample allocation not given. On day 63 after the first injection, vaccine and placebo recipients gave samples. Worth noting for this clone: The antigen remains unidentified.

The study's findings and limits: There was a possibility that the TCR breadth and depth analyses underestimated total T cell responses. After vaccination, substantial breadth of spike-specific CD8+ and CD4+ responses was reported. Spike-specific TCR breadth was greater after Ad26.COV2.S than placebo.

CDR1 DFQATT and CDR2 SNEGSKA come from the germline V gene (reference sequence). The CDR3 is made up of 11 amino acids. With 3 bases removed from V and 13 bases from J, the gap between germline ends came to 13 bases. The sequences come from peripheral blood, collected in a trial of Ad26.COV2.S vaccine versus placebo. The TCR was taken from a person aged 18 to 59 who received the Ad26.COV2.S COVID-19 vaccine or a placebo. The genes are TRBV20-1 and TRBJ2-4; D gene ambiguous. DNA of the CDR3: TGCAGTGCTAGCAGCGTTCGGGCGCAGTACTTC. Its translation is CSASSVRAQYF.